Shown below are 6 T cell receptor beta chains from a single sample sequenced in a study of cytomegalovirus exposure and HLA in healthy donors. TCRdb's copy holds only in-frame clones and misses some; the assay was immunoSEQ multiplex PCR. The table records roughly 330,000 clones, 87% of them present only once. Sequencing used PBMCs. The receptors were sampled from a woman in her twenties or thirties in good health and CMV-seropositive.

The V call is TRBV5-4, the J call TRBJ2-1, with 8 nucleotides matching TRBD2. This CDR3 region has 18 residues. Trimming at V came to 3 bases and at J to 2 bases, leaving 13 bases not matched to a gene. CDR1 SGHNT and CDR2 YYREEE come from the germline V gene (reference sequence). CDR3 sequence (DNA): TGTGCCAGCAGCTCCGATCCCTTTAGCGGGGACACCTACAATGAGCAGTTCTTC. Translation gives CASSSDPFSGDTYNEQFF.

V is TRBV6-1 and J is TRBJ2-7, with D unresolved. The CDR3 is 12 amino acids. The V end lost 3 bases, the J end lost 7 bases, and 10 bases lay between the germline ends. Germline lookup yields CDR1 MNHNS and CDR2 SASEGT. CDR3 in amino acids: CASSDSGREQYF. In DNA form, the CDR3 reads TGTGCCAGCAGTGATTCGGGCAGGGAGCAGTACTTC.

This clone appeared a few times. The chain joins TRBV4-2 to TRBJ2-7, with no clear D. Germline V lookup: CDR1 LGHNA, CDR2 YNFKEQ. V was shortened by 1 base and J by 3 bases, with 7 bases between the two germline ends. The CDR3 has 13 amino acids. The CDR3 bases are TGTGCCAGCAGCCAAGCGGCAAACTACGAGCAGTACTTC. This translates into CASSQAANYEQYF.

The J gene is TRBJ2-5, the V gene TRBV11-2; 16 bases agree with TRBD2. V shed 5 bases and J 0 bases; nucleotides not matched to a gene: 6. The germline V gene encodes CDR1 SGHAT and CDR2 FQNNGV. The CDR3 is 18 residues long. The CDR3 nucleotides read TGTGCCAGCAGCACCGGGACTAGCGGGGGGGCTTACCAAGAGACCCAGTACTTC. Its protein is CASSTGTSGGAYQETQYF.

The chain has TRBV29-1 and TRBJ2-1, with a tentative D call TRBD1 (6 bases). CDR1 and CDR2 from the germline V gene are SQVTM and ANQGSEA. The V gene lost 7 bases and the J gene lost 5 bases, with 18 bases spanning the gap. This CDR3 contains 14 residues. Here the CDR3 reads CSGRGQNFDNEQFF. The CDR3, as DNA: TGCAGCGGGCGAGGACAGAATTTCGACAATGAGCAGTTCTTC.

The chain has TRBV25-1 and TRBJ1-4; a possible D gene is TRBD1 (5 bases). The V gene lost 4 bases and the J gene lost 7 bases, with 16 bases spanning the gap. The CDR3 has 15 residues. Germline assignment: CDR1 MGHDK and CDR2 SYGVNS. CDR3 region: CASSGGRPKGEKLFF. The CDR3 DNA follows: TGTGCCAGCAGTGGGGGCCGTCCCAAGGGTGAAAAACTGTTTTTT.